This passage covers 11 T cell receptor beta chains from one sample sequenced in a study of blood T cell repertoires in COVID-19. TCRdb keeps only in-frame clones here, not all; method: immunoSEQ multiplex PCR. The table shows about 280,000 clones, with roughly 87% occurring only once. Sequencing used peripheral blood. These receptors were collected from a man aged 18 to 30 with active or convalescent COVID-19.

V and J are TRBV12-3 or TRBV12-4 and TRBJ1-2, with a weak D call TRBD1 (5 bases). The CDR3 has 13 residues. The ends were cut back, 3 bases at V and 8 bases at J, with 13 bases in the middle. CDR3 sequence reads: CASSLGLGHGYTF. Written as DNA, the CDR3 is TGTGCCAGCAGTTTGGGGCTCGGCCACGGCTACACCTTC.

This clone is a singleton in its sample. The CDR3 here is CATSVVRALPWEQYF. CDR3 coding DNA: TGTGCCACCAGTGTGGTCAGGGCATTGCCATGGGAGCAGTACTTC. The chain employs TRBV24-1 and TRBJ2-7; a weak D match, TRBD1 (5 bases). CDR3 length: 15 amino acids. The V gene lost 5 bases and the J gene lost 7 bases, with 20 bases spanning the gap. Germline V gene data show CDR1 as KGHDR and CDR2 as SFDVKD.

This chain uses TRBV5-3 with TRBJ2-7, with 12 bases aligning to TRBD2. TRBV5-3 is labeled an ORF, and its function is uncertain. The V gene end was trimmed by 4 bases and the J gene end by 0 bases; junction bases not matched to a gene: 2. The CDR3 runs to 15 residues. The CDR3, as DNA: TGTGCCAGAAGCCCTAGCGGGGGGGCCTCCTACGAGCAGTACTTC. Its protein product is CARSPSGGASYEQYF.

In regard to this clone: This sample also contains other DNA sequences that code for the same CDR3. The chain uses TRBV9 and TRBJ2-3; TRBD2 matches at 8 bases. Germline V gene sequence: CDR1 SGDLS, CDR2 YYNGEE. The CDR3 spans 15 residues. With V trimmed by 0 bases and J by 1 base, 1 base remained unmatched. CDR3 amino acids: CASSVGRGGTDTQYF. The CDR3, as DNA: TGTGCCAGCAGCGTAGGGCGGGGGGGCACAGATACGCAGTATTTT.

The rearrangement joins TRBV7-6 to TRBJ2-3; 12 bases map to TRBD2. With V trimmed by 5 bases and J by 3 bases, 9 bases remained unmatched. The CDR3 consists of 17 residues. Germline V lookup: CDR1 SGHVS, CDR2 FNYEAQ. CDR3 sequence (DNA): TGTGCCAGCAGCCAAAGTCCTAGCGGGGGGGAAACAGATACGCAGTATTTT. As protein: CASSQSPSGGETDTQYF.

This chain joins TRBV6-2 or TRBV6-3 and TRBJ2-3; 14 bases align to TRBD2. V lost 4 bases to trimming and J lost 6 bases; unmatched junction nucleotides: 3. The CDR3 loop spans 15 amino acids. Germline CDR1 reads MNHEY; CDR2 reads SVGEGT. The CDR3 region has the DNA TGTGCCAGCAGTTTGGGACTAGCGGGGGCGGATACGCAGTATTTT. Amino acids: CASSLGLAGADTQYF.

A single count supports this clone. In DNA form, the CDR3 reads TGTGCCAGCAGTTTATTTCCTAATCAGCCCCAGCATTTT. It translates to CASSLFPNQPQHF. The chain combines TRBV28 with TRBJ1-5; D not resolved. The CDR3 spans 13 residues. With 1 base removed from V and 4 bases from J, the gap between germline ends came to 5 bases. Germline V CDR1 and CDR2: MDHEN, SYDVKM.

Points on this clone: The sample has other DNA sequences that encode this CDR3 too. This sequence joins TRBV12-5 and TRBJ1-3; D unresolved. Looked up from germline, CDR1 is LGHNT and CDR2 is FRNRAP. This CDR3 comprises 12 residues. CDR3 sequence: CASGASGNTIYF. The CDR3 nucleotides read TGTGCCAGCGGAGCTTCTGGAAACACCATATATTTT. The variable domain in full, completed from reference TRBV12-5 and TRBJ1-3, reads DARVTQTPRHKVTEMGQEVTMRCQPILGHNTVFWYRQTMMQGLELLAYFRNRAPLDDSGMPKDRFSAEMPDATLATLKIQPSEPRDSAVYFCASGASGNTIYFGEGSWLTVV.

This chain's CDR3 is CASSLGAEANEKLFF. Here the CDR3 DNA reads TGTGCCAGCAGCTTAGGGGCGGAGGCTAATGAAAAACTGTTTTTT. This chain uses TRBV13 with TRBJ1-4; D not certain. V was pared by 0 bases and J by 3 bases, with 8 bases between. CDR3 length: 15 amino acids. Germline CDR1 and CDR2: PRHDT and FYEKMQ (reference sequence).

The V call is TRBV27, the J call TRBJ1-6; the match to TRBD1 covers 7 bases. CDR3 length: 18 amino acids. With 5 bases clipped from V and 9 bases from J, the junction kept 19 bases outside the gene matches. In germline, CDR1 is MNHEY, CDR2 SMNVEV (reference sequence). As DNA, the CDR3 is TGTGCCAGCAGTCCGTCCCGACAGGGAACATCAAGGGGTTCACCCCTCCACTTT. This sequence encodes CASSPSRQGTSRGSPLHF.

The V call is TRBV2, the J call TRBJ1-5; TRBD1 is a possible D gene (6 bases). Germline-derived CDR1 and CDR2 are SNHLY and FYNNEI. The V end was cut by 4 bases, the J end by 5 bases, with 9 bases between. The CDR3 extends over 13 amino acids. The CDR3 sequence: CASSAQGDQPQHF. Here the CDR3 DNA reads TGTGCCAGCAGTGCACAGGGAGATCAGCCCCAGCATTTT.